This TCR beta chain comes out of a study of T cells in localized non-small cell lung cancer. This CDR3 is built from 15 residues. Germline trimming cut 1 base from V and 2 bases from J; bases unmatched to any gene: 5. The germline V gene encodes CDR1 SGHTA and CDR2 FQGNSA. Sequenced by immunoSEQ multiplex PCR; TCRdb stores in-frame clones only, minus some. In the table there are 45,000 to 55,000 clones, just over 85% of which are singletons. The chain couples TRBV7-2 to TRBJ2-7; 7 nucleotides align to TRBD2. The sample was peripheral blood, taken before any cancer treatment. The source of this sequence is a male donor at least 60 years old with stage III squamous cell lung carcinoma. The DNA of the CDR3 is TGTGCCAGCAGCTTAGTAACTAGCGCTACCTACGAGCAGTACTTC. Translating it yields CASSLVTSATYEQYF.